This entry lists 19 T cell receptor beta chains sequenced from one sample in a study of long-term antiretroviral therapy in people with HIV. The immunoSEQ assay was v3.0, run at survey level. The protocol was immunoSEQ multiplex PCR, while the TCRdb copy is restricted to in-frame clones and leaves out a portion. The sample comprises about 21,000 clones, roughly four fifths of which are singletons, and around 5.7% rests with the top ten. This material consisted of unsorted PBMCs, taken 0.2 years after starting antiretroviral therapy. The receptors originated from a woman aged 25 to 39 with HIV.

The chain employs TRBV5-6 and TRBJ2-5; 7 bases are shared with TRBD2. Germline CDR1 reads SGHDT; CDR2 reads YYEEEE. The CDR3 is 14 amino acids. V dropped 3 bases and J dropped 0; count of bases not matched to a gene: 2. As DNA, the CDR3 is TGTGCCAGCAGCTGGGGGGGAAACCAAGAGACCCAGTACTTC. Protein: CASSWGGNQETQYF.

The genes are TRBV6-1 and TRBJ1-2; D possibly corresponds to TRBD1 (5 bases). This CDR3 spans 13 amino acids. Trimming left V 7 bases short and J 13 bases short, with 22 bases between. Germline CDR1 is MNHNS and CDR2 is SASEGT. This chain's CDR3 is CASNRDVSYLVTF. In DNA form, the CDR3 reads TGTGCCAGCAATAGGGACGTCTCCTACTTGGTCACCTTC.

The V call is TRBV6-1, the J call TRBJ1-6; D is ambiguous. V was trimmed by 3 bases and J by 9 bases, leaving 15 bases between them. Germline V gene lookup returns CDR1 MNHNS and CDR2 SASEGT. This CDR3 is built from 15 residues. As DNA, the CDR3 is TGTGCCAGCAGTGACAACGGACGGGTTGCTTCACCCCTCCACTTT. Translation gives CASSDNGRVASPLHF.

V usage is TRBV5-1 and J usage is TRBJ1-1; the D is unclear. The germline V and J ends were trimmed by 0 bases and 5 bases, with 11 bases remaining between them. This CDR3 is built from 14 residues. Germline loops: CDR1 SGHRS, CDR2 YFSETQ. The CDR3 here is CASSLERVGTEAFF. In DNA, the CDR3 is TGCGCCAGCAGCTTGGAAAGGGTTGGGACTGAAGCTTTCTTT.

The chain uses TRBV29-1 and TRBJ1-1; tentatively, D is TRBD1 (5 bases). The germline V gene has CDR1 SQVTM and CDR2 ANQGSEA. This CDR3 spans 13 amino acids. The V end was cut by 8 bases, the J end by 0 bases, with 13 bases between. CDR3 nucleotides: TGCAGCATACACAGGAGCTTGAACACTGAAGCTTTCTTT. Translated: CSIHRSLNTEAFF.

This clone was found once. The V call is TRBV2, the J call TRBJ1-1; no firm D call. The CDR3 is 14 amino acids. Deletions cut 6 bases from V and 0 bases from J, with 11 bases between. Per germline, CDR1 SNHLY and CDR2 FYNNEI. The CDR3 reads CASRPGMVNTEAFF. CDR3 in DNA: TGTGCCAGCAGGCCAGGTATGGTGAACACTGAAGCTTTCTTT.

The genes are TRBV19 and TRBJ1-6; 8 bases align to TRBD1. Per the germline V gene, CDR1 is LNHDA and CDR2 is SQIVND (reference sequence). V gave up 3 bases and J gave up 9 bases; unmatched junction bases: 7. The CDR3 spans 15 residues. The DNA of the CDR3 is TGTGCCAGTAGTATTCTTCAGGGGGCCGGTTCACCCCTCCACTTT. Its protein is CASSILQGAGSPLHF. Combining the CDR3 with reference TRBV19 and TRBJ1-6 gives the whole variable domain DGGITQSPKYLFRKEGQNVTLSCEQNLNHDAMYWYRQDPGQGLRLIYYSQIVNDFQKGDIAEGYSVSREKKESFPLTVTSAQKNPTAFYLCASSILQGAGSPLHFGNGTRLTVT.

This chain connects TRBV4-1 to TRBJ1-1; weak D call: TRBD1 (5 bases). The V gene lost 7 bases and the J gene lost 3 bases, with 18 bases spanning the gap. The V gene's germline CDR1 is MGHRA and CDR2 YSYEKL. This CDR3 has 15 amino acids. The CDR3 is CASTFASGVDTEAFF. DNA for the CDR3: TGCGCCAGCACTTTCGCCTCGGGGGTGGACACTGAAGCTTTCTTT.

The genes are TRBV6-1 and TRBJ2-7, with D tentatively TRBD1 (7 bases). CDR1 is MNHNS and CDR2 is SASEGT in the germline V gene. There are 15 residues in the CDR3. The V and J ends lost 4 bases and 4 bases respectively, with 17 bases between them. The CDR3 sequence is CASSVYLAGGYEQYV. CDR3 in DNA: TGTGCCAGCAGTGTATATTTAGCAGGGGGGTACGAGCAGTACGTC.

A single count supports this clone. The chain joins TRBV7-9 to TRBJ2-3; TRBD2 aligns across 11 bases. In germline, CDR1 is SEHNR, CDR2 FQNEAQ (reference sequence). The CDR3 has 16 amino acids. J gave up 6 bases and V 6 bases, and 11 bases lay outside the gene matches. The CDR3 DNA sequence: TGTGCCAGCAGGAATAGCGGGGGGGATTCCGGCGATACGCAGTATTTT. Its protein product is CASRNSGGDSGDTQYF.

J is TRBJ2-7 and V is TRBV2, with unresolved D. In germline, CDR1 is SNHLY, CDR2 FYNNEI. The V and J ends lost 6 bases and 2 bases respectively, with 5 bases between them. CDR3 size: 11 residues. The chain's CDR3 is CASRGTYEQYF. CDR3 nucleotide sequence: TGTGCCAGCAGGGGTACCTACGAGCAGTACTTC.

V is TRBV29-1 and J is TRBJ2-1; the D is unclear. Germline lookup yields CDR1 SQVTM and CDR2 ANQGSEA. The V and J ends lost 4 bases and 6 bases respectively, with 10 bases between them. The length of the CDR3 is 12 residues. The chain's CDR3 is CSVGRVGNEQFF. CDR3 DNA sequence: TGCAGCGTTGGAAGGGTGGGCAATGAGCAGTTCTTC.

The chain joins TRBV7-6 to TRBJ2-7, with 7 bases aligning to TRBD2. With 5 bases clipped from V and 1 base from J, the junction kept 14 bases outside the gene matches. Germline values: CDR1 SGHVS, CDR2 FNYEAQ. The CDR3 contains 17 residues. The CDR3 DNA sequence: TGTGCCAGCAGCCCCCGAGGTGAGCGGGACCGATCCTACGAGCAGTACTTC. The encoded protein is CASSPRGERDRSYEQYF.

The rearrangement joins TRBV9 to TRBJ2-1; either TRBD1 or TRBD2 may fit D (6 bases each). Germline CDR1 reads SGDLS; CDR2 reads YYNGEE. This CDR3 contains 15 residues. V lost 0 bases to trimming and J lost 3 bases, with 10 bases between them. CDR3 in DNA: TGTGCCAGCAGCGTAGGGGGGGCCGACTACAATGAGCAGTTCTTC. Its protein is CASSVGGADYNEQFF. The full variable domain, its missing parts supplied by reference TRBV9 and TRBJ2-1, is DSGVTQTPKHLITATGQRVTLRCSPRSGDLSVYWYQQSLDQGLQFLIQYYNGEERAKGNILERFSAQQFPDLHSELNLSSLELGDSALYFCASSVGGADYNEQFFGPGTRLTVL.

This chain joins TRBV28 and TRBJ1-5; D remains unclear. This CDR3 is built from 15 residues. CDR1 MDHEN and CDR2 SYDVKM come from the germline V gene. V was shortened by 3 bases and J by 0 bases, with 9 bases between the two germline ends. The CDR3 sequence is CASSLRDYSNQPQHF. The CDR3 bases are TGTGCCAGCAGTTTGAGGGATTATAGCAATCAGCCCCAGCATTTT. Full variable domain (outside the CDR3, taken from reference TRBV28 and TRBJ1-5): DVKVTQSSRYLVKRTGEKVFLECVQDMDHENMFWYRQDPGLGLRLIYFSYDVKMKEKGDIPEGYSVSREKKERFSLILESASTNQTSMYLCASSLRDYSNQPQHFGDGTRLSIL.

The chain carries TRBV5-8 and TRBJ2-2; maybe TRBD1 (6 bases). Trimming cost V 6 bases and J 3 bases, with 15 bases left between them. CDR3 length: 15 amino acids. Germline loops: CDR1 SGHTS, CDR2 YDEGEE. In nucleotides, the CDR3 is TGTGCCAGCACCCTATGGGCAGGGGACACCGGGGAGCTGTTTTTT. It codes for CASTLWAGDTGELFF.

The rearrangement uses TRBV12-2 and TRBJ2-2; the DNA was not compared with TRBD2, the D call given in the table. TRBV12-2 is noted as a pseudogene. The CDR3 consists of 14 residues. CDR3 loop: CASRPTENTGELFF. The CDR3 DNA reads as TGTGCAAGTCGCCCGACTGAGAACACCGGGGAGCTGTTTTTT.

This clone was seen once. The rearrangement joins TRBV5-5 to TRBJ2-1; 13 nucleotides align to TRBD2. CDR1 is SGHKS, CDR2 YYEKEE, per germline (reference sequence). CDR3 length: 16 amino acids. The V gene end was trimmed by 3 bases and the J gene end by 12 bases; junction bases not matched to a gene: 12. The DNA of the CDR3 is TGTGCCAGCAGCTCATGGCTAGGACTAGCGGGGGATATGCAGTTCTTC. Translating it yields CASSSWLGLAGDMQFF. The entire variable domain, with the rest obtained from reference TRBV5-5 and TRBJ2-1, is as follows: DAGVTQSPTHLIKTRGQQVTLRCSPISGHKSVSWYQQVLGQGPQFIFQYYEKEERGRGNFPDRFSARQFPNYSSELNVNALLLGDSALYLCASSSWLGLAGDMQFFGPGTRLTVL.

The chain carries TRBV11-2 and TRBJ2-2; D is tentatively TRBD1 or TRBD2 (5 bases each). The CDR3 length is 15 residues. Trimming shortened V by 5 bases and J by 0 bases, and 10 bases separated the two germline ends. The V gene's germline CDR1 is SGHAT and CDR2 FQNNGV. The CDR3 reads CASSLGATNTGELFF. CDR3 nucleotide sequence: TGTGCCAGCAGCCTCGGGGCAACGAACACCGGGGAGCTGTTTTTT.